This is a list of T cell receptor beta chains from one sample in a study of vaccination effects on CD4 cells after COVID-19. The antigens of these receptors remain unknown. Data came from immunoSEQ multiplex PCR; TCRdb stores just in-frame clones and leaves some out. Of roughly 68,000 clones in the sample, just over 70% are singletons; the top ten hold around a quarter. The sample consisted of CD4+ T cells from PBMCs cultured without peptide, taken before COVID-19 vaccination. The receptors were gathered from a human donor who had a prior SARS-CoV-2 infection. CDR3s include the opening cysteine and the closing phenylalanine or tryptophan.

CDR3 protein,J gene,V gene
CASSFLEGVETQYF,TRBJ2-5,TRBV7-2
CASSFLTTYEQYF,TRBJ2-7,TRBV11-2
CASSLQGIGSNQPQHF,TRBJ1-5,TRBV5-1
CASSGTEAYEQYF,TRBJ2-7,TRBV6-2/TRBV6-3
CSARAGETQYF,TRBJ2-5,TRBV20-1
CASSYLAGGVGNEQFF,TRBJ2-1,TRBV14
CASSYRQGNEQFF,TRBJ2-1,TRBV6-5
CASSWGQALPEQYF,TRBJ2-7,TRBV5-8
CASSPEGGAFF,TRBJ1-1,TRBV2
CASSSGVDPGPTSTDTQYF,TRBJ2-3,TRBV11-3
CASSYPRLAGAYEQYF,TRBJ2-7,TRBV6-2/TRBV6-3
CASSLTGLVHEQYF,TRBJ2-7,TRBV18
CASSAVAGGPGETQYF,TRBJ2-5,TRBV5-1